This TCR beta chain was recorded in a study of shared clonotypes between healthy human individuals. In this sample, this clone turned up once. The method was immunoSEQ multiplex PCR; TCRdb's version includes in-frame clones alone and lacks a portion of them. The sample includes about 470,000 clones, about 85% of them seen just once. The sequenced sample consisted of PBMCs. The clonotype comes from a woman aged 40 to 50 in good health. Some clones in this sample may be carry-over from other donors' samples.

CDR3: CASSLAGAGLLQETQYF. DNA for the CDR3: TGCGCCAGCAGCTTGGCAGGGGCAGGGCTCCTACAAGAGACCCAGTACTTC. The chain combines TRBV5-1 with TRBJ2-5, with D possibly being TRBD1 (6 bases). Trimming removed 0 bases from V and 2 bases from J, with 17 bases in between. Germline values: CDR1 SGHRS, CDR2 YFSETQ. This CDR3 comprises 17 residues.